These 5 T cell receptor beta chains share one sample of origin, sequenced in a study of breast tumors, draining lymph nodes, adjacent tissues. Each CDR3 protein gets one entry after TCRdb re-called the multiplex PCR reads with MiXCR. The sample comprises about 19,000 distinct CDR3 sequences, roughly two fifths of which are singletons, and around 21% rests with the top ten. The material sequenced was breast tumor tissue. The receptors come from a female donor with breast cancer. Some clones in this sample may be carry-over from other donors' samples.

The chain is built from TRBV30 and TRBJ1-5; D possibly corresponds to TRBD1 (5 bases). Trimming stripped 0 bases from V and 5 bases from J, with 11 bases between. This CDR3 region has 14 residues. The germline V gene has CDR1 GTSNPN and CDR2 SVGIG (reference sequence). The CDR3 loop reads CAWSVNQGYQPQHF. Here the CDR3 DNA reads TGTGCCTGGAGTGTAAACCAGGGTTATCAGCCCCAGCATTTT.

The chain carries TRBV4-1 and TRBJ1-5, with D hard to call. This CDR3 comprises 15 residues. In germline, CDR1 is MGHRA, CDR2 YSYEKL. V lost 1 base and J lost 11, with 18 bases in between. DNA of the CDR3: TGCGCCAGCAGCCAAGTTGCTAGCGGTTGGGAGACCCAGCATTTT. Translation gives CASSQVASGWETQHF.

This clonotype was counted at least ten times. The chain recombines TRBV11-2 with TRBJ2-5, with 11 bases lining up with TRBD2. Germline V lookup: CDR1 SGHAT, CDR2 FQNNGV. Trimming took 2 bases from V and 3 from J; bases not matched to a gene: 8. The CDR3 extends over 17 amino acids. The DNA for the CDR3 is TGTGCCAGCAGCTTATATCAGTTTAGCGGGAGGGAAGAGACCCAGTACTTC. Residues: CASSLYQFSGREETQYF. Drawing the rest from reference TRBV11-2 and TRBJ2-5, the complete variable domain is EAGVAQSPRYKIIEKRQSVAFWCNPISGHATLYWYQQILGQGPKLLIQFQNNGVVDDSQLPKDRFSAERLKGVDSTLKIQPAKLEDSAVYLCASSLYQFSGREETQYFGPGTRLLVL.

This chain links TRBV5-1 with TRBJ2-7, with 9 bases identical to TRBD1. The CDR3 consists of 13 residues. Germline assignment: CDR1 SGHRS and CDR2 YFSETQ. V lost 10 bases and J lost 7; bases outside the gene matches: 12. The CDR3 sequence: CAGGSTGGGEQYF. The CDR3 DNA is TGCGCCGGCGGCTCCACAGGGGGCGGGGAGCAGTACTTC. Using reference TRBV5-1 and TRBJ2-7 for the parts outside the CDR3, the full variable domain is KAGVTQTPRYLIKTRGQQVTLSCSPISGHRSVSWYQQTPGQGLQFLFEYFSETQRNKGNFPGRFSGRQFSNSRSEMNVSTLELGDSALYLCAGGSTGGGEQYFGPGTRLTVT.

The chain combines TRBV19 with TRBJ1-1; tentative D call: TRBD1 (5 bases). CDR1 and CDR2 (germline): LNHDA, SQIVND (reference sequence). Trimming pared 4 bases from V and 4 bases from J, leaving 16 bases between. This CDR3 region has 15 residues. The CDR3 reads CASSTHARGGTEAFF. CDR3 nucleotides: TGTGCCAGTAGTACGCACGCACGGGGGGGCACTGAAGCTTTCTTT. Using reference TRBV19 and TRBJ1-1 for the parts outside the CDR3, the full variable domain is DGGITQSPKYLFRKEGQNVTLSCEQNLNHDAMYWYRQDPGQGLRLIYYSQIVNDFQKGDIAEGYSVSREKKESFPLTVTSAQKNPTAFYLCASSTHARGGTEAFFGQGTRLTVV.